The present T cell receptor (beta chain) was sequenced within a study of blood T cell repertoires in COVID-19. Study background: PBMCs, B-cell-depleted T cells, or T cells provided the cDNA or gDNA that made up the material.

Original processing notes: Amplification from reference gene primers served as the basis for estimated nucleated cell counts. Profiled with immunoSEQ multiplex PCR; TCRdb holds only in-frame clones, not every one. V and J calls and clone size follow that table, whereas D and trimming were derived from the DNA. Seen here are some 76,000 clones, roughly nine tenths observed once, and the top ten hold more than 15%. This TCR derives from a man at least 80 years old in a cohort sampled during active COVID-19. Sequenced sample: peripheral blood.

The CDR3 sequence is CASSDQGPDTQYF. The DNA for the CDR3 is TGTGCCAGCAGTGATCAGGGGCCAGATACGCAGTATTTT. This chain links TRBV2 with TRBJ2-3; TRBD1 might be the D (6 bases). Germline-derived CDR1 and CDR2 are SNHLY and FYNNEI. The CDR3 is made up of 13 amino acids. The V end was cut by 3 bases, the J end by 4 bases, with 8 bases between.